These 27 T cell receptor beta chains were all obtained from the same sample, sequenced in a study of read filtering for tumor transcriptome and immune sequencing. The library was built from roughly 400 ng RNA with molecular barcoded adaptors for alpha/delta and beta/gamma chains. MiXCR, applied by TCRdb to the reads, yields one record per CDR3 protein. Counted here are tens of thousands of distinct CDR3 sequences, about 14% occurring once; the ten biggest clones make up around 18%. Sequenced sample: a population of CD138-negative cells sorted from bone marrow. All receptors come from a donor over 35 with multiple myeloma.

This clonotype has at least ten counts. The rearrangement uses TRBV3-1 and TRBJ1-5; 8 positions match TRBD1. The J segment lost 1 base and the V segment lost 9 bases, leaving 2 bases of the junction unmatched. CDR1 and CDR2 from the germline V gene are LGHDT and YNNKEL (reference sequence). This CDR3 region has 13 residues. The CDR3 nucleotides are TGTGCCAGTACAGGGGGGAGCAATCAGCCCCAGCATTTT. It encodes CASTGGSNQPQHF.

This clonotype has a handful of counts. The V call is TRBV28, the J call TRBJ2-3; 8 nucleotides align to TRBD1. The CDR3 length is 12 residues. After removal of 8 bases from V and 3 bases from J, the junction contained 1 base not matched to a gene. Per the germline V gene, CDR1 is MDHEN and CDR2 is SYDVKM. CDR3 in amino acids: CASQGATDTQYF. DNA of the CDR3: TGTGCCAGCCAGGGGGCAACAGATACGCAGTATTTT.

This clonotype was seen at least ten times. The rearrangement uses TRBV5-6 and TRBJ2-3, with D tentatively TRBD1 (6 bases). The CDR3 is 15 amino acids. Trimming removed 3 bases from V and 5 bases from J, with 16 bases in between. From germline, CDR1 is SGHDT and CDR2 YYEEEE. CDR3 sequence: CASSSTNRAKDTQYF. In nucleotides, the CDR3 is TGTGCCAGCAGCTCCACGAACAGGGCAAAAGATACGCAGTATTTT.

This clonotype was recorded many times. The chain uses TRBV7-3 and TRBJ2-6; no definite D call. The CDR3 has 14 amino acids. In germline, CDR1 is SGHTA, CDR2 FQGTGA. V was pared by 3 bases and J by 2 bases, with 5 bases between. CDR3 residues: CASSLQPGANVLTF. The CDR3 DNA follows: TGTGCCAGCAGCTTGCAACCTGGGGCCAACGTCCTGACTTTC.

This clonotype was observed many times. The chain joins TRBV29-1 to TRBJ2-7; 12 nucleotides match TRBD2. This CDR3 contains 13 residues. The germline V gene encodes CDR1 SQVTM and CDR2 ANQGSEA. The junction had 3 bases not matched to a gene; V was cut back by 6 bases and J by 3 bases. The CDR3 DNA follows: TGCAGCGTGACTAGCGGGGGCCTCTACGAGCAGTACTTC. It specifies CSVTSGGLYEQYF.

This clonotype was seen only a few times. A much more abundant neighbour one base away suggests this may be a read error. The rearrangement links TRBV14 to TRBJ2-3; 12 bases map to TRBD2. Germline CDR1 is SGHDN and CDR2 is FVKESK. V shed 0 bases and J 5 bases; nucleotides not matched to a gene: 12. This CDR3 has 19 residues. CDR3 residues: CASSQEALAGGRTIDTQYF. The CDR3 DNA follows: TGTGCCAGCAGCCAAGAAGCACTAGCGGGGGGACGAACCATAGATACGCAGTATTTT.

Many counts were recorded for this clonotype. The rearrangement uses TRBV5-1 and TRBJ2-5; 7 bases align to TRBD1. CDR3 length: 14 residues. Trimming took 0 bases from V and 2 from J; bases not matched to a gene: 1. The germline V gene encodes CDR1 SGHRS and CDR2 YFSETQ. DNA of the CDR3: TGCGCCAGCAGCTTGGAGGGACAGCAAGAGACCCAGTACTTC. It specifies CASSLEGQQETQYF.

In its sample, this clonotype was seen many times. The chain links TRBV20-1 to TRBJ2-5; 9 bases fit TRBD2. V lost 5 bases, J lost 6 bases, and 10 bases stayed unmatched. Germline V lookup: CDR1 DFQATT, CDR2 SNEGSKA (reference sequence). CDR3 length: 14 residues. For the CDR3, the DNA is TGCAGTGCTGACGGGACTAGCTTTGAGAAGACCCAGTACTTC. Amino acids: CSADGTSFEKTQYF.

The V call is TRBV4-3, the J call TRBJ2-2; TRBD2 agrees at 7 bases. Per the germline V gene, CDR1 is LGHNA and CDR2 is YSLEER. Losses at the gene ends were 4 bases for V and 2 bases for J; bases not matched to a gene: 13. The CDR3 sequence is 18 residues long. The CDR3 coding sequence is TGCGCCAGCAGCCGCCGACCCCTGGCGGGGGATAACACCGGGGAGCTGTTTTTT. Protein product: CASSRRPLAGDNTGELFF.

With regard to this clonotype: This may be a read error: a much more frequent sequence differs by one nucleotide. The CDR3 spells CASSLVQGPPDTQCF. CDR3 sequence (DNA): TGTGCCAGCAGCTTAGTTCAGGGTCCACCAGATACGCAGTGTTTT. The chain couples TRBV11-2 to TRBJ2-3, with D perhaps matching TRBD1 (5 bases). This CDR3 spans 15 amino acids. In germline, CDR1 is SGHAT, CDR2 FQNNGV. Full variable domain (missing parts from reference TRBV11-2 and TRBJ2-3): EAGVAQSPRYKIIEKRQSVAFWCNPISGHATLYWYQQILGQGPKLLIQFQNNGVVDDSQLPKDRFSAERLKGVDSTLKIQPAKLEDSAVYLCASSLVQGPPDTQCFGPGTRLTVL.

This clonotype was counted at least ten times. The J gene is TRBJ1-1, the V gene TRBV7-2; D is unresolved. Germline values: CDR1 SGHTA, CDR2 FQGNSA. V lost 5 bases to trimming and J lost 4 bases, with 11 bases between them. CDR3 size: 13 residues. The DNA of the CDR3 is TGTGCCAGCAGCCCCCACATGAGCACTGAAGCTTTCTTT. This gives the protein CASSPHMSTEAFF.

Worth noting for this clonotype: A much more abundant neighbour one base away suggests this may be a read error. This chain connects TRBV28 to TRBJ2-7; D is possibly TRBD2 (5 bases). Germline lookup yields CDR1 MDHEN and CDR2 SYDVKM. The length of the CDR3 is 12 residues. This CDR3 is CAINRGTYERYF. The CDR3, as DNA: TGTGCCATCAATCGGGGAACCTACGAGCGGTACTTC.

The sample holds many counts of this clonotype. The chain joins TRBV12-3 or TRBV12-4 to TRBJ1-1; a possible D gene is TRBD1 (6 bases). The V and J ends lost 6 bases and 3 bases respectively, with 20 bases between them. The CDR3 covers 16 residues. CDR3 DNA: TGTGCCAGCAGGCAAAGAGGGGGGCTGAGGGACACTGAAGCTTTCTTT. Protein product: CASRQRGGLRDTEAFF.

With regard to this clonotype: A far larger clone is only one base removed, so a read error is likely. V is TRBV6-6 and J is TRBJ2-5; D perhaps matches TRBD2 (5 bases). The V gene's germline CDR1 is MNHNY and CDR2 SVGAGI (reference sequence). This CDR3 comprises 13 residues. CDR3 protein: CASSYSDWETRYF. DNA of the CDR3: TGTGCCAGCAGTTACTCCGATTGGGAGACCCGGTACTTC.

A word on this clonotype: This clone may be a read error of a much larger clone one base away. V and J are TRBV7-9 and TRBJ2-1; perhaps TRBD2 as D (5 bases). This CDR3 is 15 amino acids long. Germline V gives CDR1 SEHNR, CDR2 FQNEAQ (reference sequence). The DNA of the CDR3 is TGTGCCAGCAGCTTTTGGATCGAGGGCAGTAATGCGCAGTTCTTC. Encoded protein: CASSFWIEGSNAQFF.

In this sample, this clonotype turned up many times. V usage is TRBV6-1 and J usage is TRBJ2-3, with 10 bases that match TRBD2. Looked up from germline, CDR1 is MNHNS and CDR2 is SASEGT. V shed 7 bases and J 1 base; nucleotides not matched to a gene: 11. The CDR3 extends over 17 amino acids. DNA of the CDR3: TGTGCCAGCATCCATTCGCCCGGGACTAGCGGCACAGATACGCAGTATTTT. It encodes CASIHSPGTSGTDTQYF.

This clonotype came up many times. V is TRBV7-2 and J is TRBJ2-3; 9 bases align to TRBD2. Germline CDR1 is SGHTA and CDR2 is FQGNSA. The CDR3 consists of 15 residues. V lost 5 bases, J lost 0 bases, and 3 bases stayed unmatched. CDR3 region: CASSISGGSTDTQYF. CDR3 nucleotides: TGTGCCAGCAGCATTAGCGGGGGAAGCACAGATACGCAGTATTTT.

This clonotype occurred many times. The chain has TRBV24-1 and TRBJ2-7; D gene unclear. This CDR3 region has 11 residues. V lost 10 bases to trimming and J lost 7 bases, with 13 bases between them. The germline CDR1 and CDR2 sequences are KGHDR and SFDVKD. CDR3 in DNA: TGTGCCACTATCCCCCGCTTAGAGCAGTACTTC. Translation: CATIPRLEQYF.

This clonotype showed up many times. In nucleotides, the CDR3 is TGTGCCAGCAGTGAAGAAAAGTTTTATAATTCACCCCTCCACTTT. This encodes CASSEEKFYNSPLHF. The rearrangement joins TRBV25-1 to TRBJ1-6; D ambiguous. Trimming took off 2 bases at V and 4 bases at J, with 9 bases between the two ends. There are 15 residues in the CDR3. Germline-derived CDR1 and CDR2 are MGHDK and SYGVNS.

This clonotype came up many times. The rearrangement links TRBV5-4 to TRBJ2-1; 8 bases align to TRBD2. Germline V gene data show CDR1 as SGHNT and CDR2 as YYREEE (reference sequence). The CDR3 runs to 13 residues. Unmatched junction bases numbered 5, after V lost 4 bases and J lost 8 bases. The CDR3 DNA reads TGTGCCAGCAGCGCTGGGACTAGTGATGAGCAGTTCTTC. Amino acid sequence: CASSAGTSDEQFF.

Note on this clonotype: This probably arose from a read error, given a far larger clone one base away. The J gene is TRBJ2-5, the V gene TRBV20-1; maybe TRBD2 (6 bases). Looked up from germline, CDR1 is DFQATT and CDR2 is SNEGSKA (reference sequence). V was cut by 5 bases and J by 11 bases, with 21 bases left in between. The CDR3 is 13 amino acids. In DNA form, the CDR3 reads TGCAGTGCTGTGGAGAGGTGGGGAGGTGAGCAGTACTTC. Translation: CSAVERWGGEQYF.

This clonotype was counted at least ten times. The chain joins TRBV7-2 to TRBJ1-5; 11 nucleotides agree with TRBD1. Germline CDR1 SGHTA, CDR2 FQGNSA. This CDR3 contains 14 residues. V dropped 4 bases and J dropped 6; count of bases not matched to a gene: 2. The CDR3 region is CASSSGQGAQPQHF. The CDR3 nucleotides read TGTGCCAGCAGCTCCGGACAGGGGGCTCAGCCCCAGCATTTT.

This clonotype is labeled medium-sized (0.01 to 0.1%). The rearrangement links TRBV5-1 to TRBJ2-1; unclear D gene. V was pared by 2 bases and J by 7 bases, with 4 bases between. The CDR3 length is 11 residues. Germline V gene data show CDR1 as SGHRS and CDR2 as YFSETQ. CDR3 sequence reads: CASSFFNEQFF. CDR3 DNA: TGCGCCAGCAGCTTCTTTAATGAGCAGTTCTTC.

This clonotype was seen at least ten times. The V and J genes are TRBV9 and TRBJ2-1; D gene unclear. CDR1 is SGDLS, CDR2 YYNGEE, per germline. CDR3 size: 14 residues. V lost 4 bases, J lost 7 bases, and 15 bases lay in between. DNA for the CDR3: TGTGCCAGCAGCAGGCTGACGGGCAGGAATGAGCAGTTCTTC. It specifies CASSRLTGRNEQFF.

This clonotype was counted ten times or more. The chain carries TRBV3-1 and TRBJ2-3; TRBD2 agrees at 8 bases. Per the germline V gene, CDR1 is LGHDT and CDR2 is YNNKEL (reference sequence). CDR3 length: 15 residues. The J segment lost 2 bases and the V segment lost 5 bases, leaving 6 bases of the junction unmatched. In DNA, the CDR3 is TGTGCCAGCAGCGATAGCGGGGCCGACACAGATACGCAGTATTTT. Protein sequence: CASSDSGADTDTQYF.

This clonotype was counted once. One junction end does not reproduce the germline sequence, and a read error may be involved. V gene TRBV4-3 combines with J gene TRBJ1-4, with D possibly TRBD1 on 6 matching bases. Germline V lookup: CDR1 LGHNA, CDR2 YSLEER. The CDR3 runs to 15 residues. The CDR3 nucleotides are TGCACCAGCAGCCAGGAGCAGGGGAGGGATGAAAAACTGTTTTTT. This codes for CTSSQEQGRDEKLFF.

Concerning this clonotype: Since no conserved phenylalanine or tryptophan closes the CDR3, a read error is the likely cause. This rearrangement joins TRBV15 to TRBJ2-5; D is perhaps TRBD2 (5 bases). The CDR3 sequence is 15 residues long. Trimming pared 1 base from V and 9 bases from J, leaving 18 bases between. Germline-derived CDR1 and CDR2 are LNHNV and YYDKDF (reference sequence). The CDR3 spells CATSRVLYGLEAQYL. The CDR3 DNA reads as TGTGCCACCAGCAGAGTTTTGTATGGCTTGGAGGCCCAGTACCTC.